This TCR beta chain was observed in a study of sequential checkpoint blockade in melanoma. At the level of the study: Arm A got nivolumab then ipilimumab; arm B the reverse, 1:1. Both treatment sequences were followed by maintenance nivolumab.

The CDR3 extends over 15 amino acids. Germline values: CDR1 MDHEN, CDR2 SYDVKM. The ends were cut back, 10 bases at V and 0 bases at J, with 16 bases in the middle. This clone was detected only a few times. Profiled with immunoSEQ multiplex PCR; TCRdb holds only in-frame clones, not every one. This repertoire shows about 38,000 clones, around nine tenths found once; its top ten account for roughly 12%. This sample's treatment: randomized to nivolumab then ipilimumab (arm A) or the reverse (arm B). None of the patients previously received DNA-damaging chemotherapy. Sorted cells were live CD3+CD8+, lacking CD19 and CD56, from PBMCs.

V is TRBV28 and J is TRBJ1-3; TRBD1 might be the D (5 bases). The sequencing here drew on CD8+ T cells sorted from blood (inferred from file names), taken from a patient given nivolumab and ipilimumab in sequence. This clonotype was sampled from a human donor with melanoma. The CDR3 loop reads CATEDTGFSGNTIYF. Written as DNA, the CDR3 is TGTGCCACCGAGGACACGGGTTTCTCTGGAAACACCATATATTTT.